The sample holds one count of the clone carrying this T cell receptor beta chain. Profiling relied on immunoSEQ multiplex PCR, and the TCRdb table lists in-frame clones only, not all of them. The repertoire holds hundreds of thousands of clones, 98% seen once, with less than 0.35% in the top ten. The sample comes from a study of shared clonotypes between healthy human individuals. V lost 4 bases to trimming and J lost 3 bases, with 14 bases between them. The CDR3 totals 14 residues. Germline CDR1 is SGDLS and CDR2 is YYNGEE. CD8 cells classed as naive were CD45RO-negative and positively selected for CCR7, excluding terminally differentiated effector memory CD45RA+ cells.

The chain joins TRBV9 to TRBJ2-7, with D possibly TRBD1 on 6 matching bases. The TCR was taken from a man under 40 in good health. What was sequenced was naive CD8+ T cells sorted from blood. This chain's CDR3 is CASSLEGHDYEQYF. The CDR3 DNA reads TGTGCCAGCAGCCTTGAGGGACACGACTACGAGCAGTACTTC.